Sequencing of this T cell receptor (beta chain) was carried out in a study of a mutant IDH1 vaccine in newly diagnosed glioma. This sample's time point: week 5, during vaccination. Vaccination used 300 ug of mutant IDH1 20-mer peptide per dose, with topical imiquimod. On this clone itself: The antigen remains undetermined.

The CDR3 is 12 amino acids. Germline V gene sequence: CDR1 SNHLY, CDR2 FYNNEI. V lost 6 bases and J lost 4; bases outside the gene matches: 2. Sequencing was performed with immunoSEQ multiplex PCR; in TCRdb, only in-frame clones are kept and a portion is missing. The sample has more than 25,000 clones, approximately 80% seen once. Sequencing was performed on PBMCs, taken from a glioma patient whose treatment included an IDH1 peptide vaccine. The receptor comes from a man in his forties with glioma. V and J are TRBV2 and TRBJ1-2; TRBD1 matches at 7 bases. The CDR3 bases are TGTGCCAGCAGCCCAGGGGGCTATGGCTACACCTTC. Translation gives CASSPGGYGYTF.